This T cell receptor beta chain came from a study of blood T cell repertoires in COVID-19. Original data processing: Reference gene primer amplification gave estimated nucleated cell counts. Method: immunoSEQ multiplex PCR; TCRdb's copy keeps in-frame clones and lacks some. V and J calls plus clone size are reproduced from that table; the DNA served to infer D and trimming. Of about 120,000 clones in the sample, less than 75% are singletons; the top ten hold about 0.84%. Trimming cost V 3 bases and J 5 bases, with 14 bases left between them. This CDR3 has 14 amino acids. CDR1 is MDHEN and CDR2 is SYDVKM in the germline V gene.

The chain uses TRBV28 and TRBJ2-7, with D possibly being TRBD2 (5 bases). The sequence was collected from a human donor with acute or convalescent COVID-19. The donor label of this sample is uncertain. Sample: peripheral blood. DNA of the CDR3: TGTGCCAGCAGTTTCGGGGTTGAGGTGGACGAGCAGTACTTC. This gives the protein CASSFGVEVDEQYF.